The sequence of this TCR beta chain was determined in a study of cytomegalovirus exposure and HLA in healthy donors. PCR used 60 Vbeta primers and 13 Jbeta primers. Sequencing was performed with immunoSEQ multiplex PCR; in TCRdb, only in-frame clones are kept and a portion is missing. The data hold 130,000 or so clones, with more than 70% observed a single time. Germline V gene lookup returns CDR1 SEHNR and CDR2 FQNEAQ (reference sequence). The CDR3 consists of 15 residues. Trimming stripped 5 bases from V and 0 bases from J, with 13 bases between. Turning to this clone: Its antigen is currently unknown.

Whole-study findings and limits: Relative to the approximately 680-donor mean, N-insertions were reportedly fewer in an Asian-associated ancestry cluster in a later analysis. Within an earlier analysis, most TCR beta V segments proved productive either about 87% or about 30% of the time.

The sequence was collected from a woman aged 50 to 65 in good health and CMV-seropositive. V and J are TRBV7-9 and TRBJ2-5; TRBD2 might be the D (6 bases). Sequencing was done on a sample of PBMCs. The CDR3: CASSPGGGYQETQYF. The CDR3 DNA follows: TGTGCCAGCAGCCCCGGCGGAGGGTACCAAGAGACCCAGTACTTC.